This T cell receptor (beta chain) was documented in a study of cytomegalovirus exposure and HLA in healthy donors. Overall study findings and caveats: Reportedly, TCR beta sequences accurately predicted HLA-A and HLA-B alleles in most subjects. Being indistinguishable, some V segments were excluded, TRBV6-2 and TRBV6-3 among them.

The PCR was carried out with 60 Vbeta primers and 13 Jbeta primers. Measured with immunoSEQ multiplex PCR; TCRdb has only the in-frame clones, and not every one. The repertoire holds around 150,000 clones, with around 85% as singletons. The CDR3 covers 15 residues. Looked up from germline, CDR1 is SGHNT and CDR2 is YYREEE (reference sequence). Germline trimming cut 4 bases from V and 0 bases from J; bases unmatched to any gene: 3. Notes on this clone: What it recognizes is unknown.

The material sequenced was PBMCs. The TCR originated in a woman in her 30s in good health and CMV-seronegative. V gene TRBV5-4 combines with J gene TRBJ2-7; 11 positions agree with TRBD2. Here the CDR3 reads CASSPGLAVSYEQYF. In DNA, the CDR3 is TGTGCCAGCAGCCCGGGACTAGCGGTCTCCTACGAGCAGTACTTC. Supplemented by reference TRBV5-4 and TRBJ2-7, the full variable domain reads ETGVTQSPTHLIKTRGQQVTLRCSSQSGHNTVSWYQQALGQGPQFIFQYYREEENGRGNFPPRFSGLQFPNYSSELNVNALELDDSALYLCASSPGLAVSYEQYFGPGTRLTVT.